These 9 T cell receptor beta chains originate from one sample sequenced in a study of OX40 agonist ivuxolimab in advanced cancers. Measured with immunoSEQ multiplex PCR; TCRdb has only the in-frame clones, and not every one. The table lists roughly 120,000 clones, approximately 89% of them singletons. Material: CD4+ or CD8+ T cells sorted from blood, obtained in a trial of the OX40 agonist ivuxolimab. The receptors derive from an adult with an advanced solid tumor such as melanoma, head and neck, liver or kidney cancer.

The chain's CDR3 is CASSFDRDRGSNQPQHF. The CDR3 nucleotides are TGTGCCAGCAGTTTCGACCGGGACAGGGGGTCTAATCAGCCCCAGCATTTT. This chain links TRBV7-2 with TRBJ1-5, with 11 bases that match TRBD1. This CDR3 has 17 amino acids. Losses at the gene ends were 6 bases for V and 4 bases for J; bases not matched to a gene: 11. Per the germline V gene, CDR1 is SGHTA and CDR2 is FQGNSA. The entire variable domain, with the rest obtained from reference TRBV7-2 and TRBJ1-5, is as follows: GAGVSQSPSNKVTEKGKDVELRCDPISGHTALYWYRQSLGQGLEFLIYFQGNSAPDKSGLPSDRFSAERTGGSVSTLTIQRTQQEDSAVYLCASSFDRDRGSNQPQHFGDGTRLSIL.

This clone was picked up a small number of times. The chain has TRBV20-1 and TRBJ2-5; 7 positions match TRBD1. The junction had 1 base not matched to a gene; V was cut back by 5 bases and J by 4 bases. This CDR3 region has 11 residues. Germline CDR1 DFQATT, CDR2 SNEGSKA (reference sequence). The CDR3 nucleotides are TGCAGTGCTCGACAGGGAGAGACCCAGTACTTC. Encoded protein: CSARQGETQYF.

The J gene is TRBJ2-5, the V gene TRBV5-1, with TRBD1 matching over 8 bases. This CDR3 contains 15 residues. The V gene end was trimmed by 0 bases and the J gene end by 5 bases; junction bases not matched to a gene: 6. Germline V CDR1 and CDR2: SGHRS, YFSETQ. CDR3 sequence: CASSLERQGTETQYF. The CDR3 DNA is TGCGCCAGCAGCTTGGAACGACAGGGGACGGAGACCCAGTACTTC.

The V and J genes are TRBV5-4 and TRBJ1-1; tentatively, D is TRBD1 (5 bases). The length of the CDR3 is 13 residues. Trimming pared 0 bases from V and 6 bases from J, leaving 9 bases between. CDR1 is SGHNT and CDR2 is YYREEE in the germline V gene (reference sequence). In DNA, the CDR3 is TGTGCCAGCAGCTTGGAGCAGGGCTCTGAAGCTTTCTTT. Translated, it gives CASSLEQGSEAFF. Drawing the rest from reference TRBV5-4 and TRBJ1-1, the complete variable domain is ETGVTQSPTHLIKTRGQQVTLRCSSQSGHNTVSWYQQALGQGPQFIFQYYREEENGRGNFPPRFSGLQFPNYSSELNVNALELDDSALYLCASSLEQGSEAFFGQGTRLTVV.

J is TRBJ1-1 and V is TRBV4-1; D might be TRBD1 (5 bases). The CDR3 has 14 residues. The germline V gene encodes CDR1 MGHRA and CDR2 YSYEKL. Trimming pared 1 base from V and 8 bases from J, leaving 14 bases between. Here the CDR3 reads CASSQVFTGKEAFF. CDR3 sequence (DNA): TGCGCCAGCAGCCAAGTTTTCACAGGAAAAGAAGCTTTCTTT.

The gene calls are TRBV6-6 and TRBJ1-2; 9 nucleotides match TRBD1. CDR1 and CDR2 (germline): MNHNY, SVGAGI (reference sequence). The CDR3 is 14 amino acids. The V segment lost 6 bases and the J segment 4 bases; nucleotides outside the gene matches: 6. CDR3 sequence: CASSTGGGSYGYTF. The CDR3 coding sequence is TGTGCCAGCAGCACAGGGGGCGGAAGCTATGGCTACACCTTC.

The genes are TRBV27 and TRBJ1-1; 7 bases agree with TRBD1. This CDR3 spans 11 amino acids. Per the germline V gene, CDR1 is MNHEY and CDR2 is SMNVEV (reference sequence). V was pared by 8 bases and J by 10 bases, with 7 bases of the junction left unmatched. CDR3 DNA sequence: TGTGCCAGCGTTCGGGACAGCCGAGCTTTCTTT. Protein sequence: CASVRDSRAFF.

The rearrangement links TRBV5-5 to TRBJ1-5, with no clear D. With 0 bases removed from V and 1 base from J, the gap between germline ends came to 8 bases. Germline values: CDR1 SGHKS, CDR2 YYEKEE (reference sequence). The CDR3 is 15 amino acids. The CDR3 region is CASSLVAGSNQPQHF. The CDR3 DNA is TGTGCCAGCAGCTTGGTGGCAGGAAGCAATCAGCCCCAGCATTTT.

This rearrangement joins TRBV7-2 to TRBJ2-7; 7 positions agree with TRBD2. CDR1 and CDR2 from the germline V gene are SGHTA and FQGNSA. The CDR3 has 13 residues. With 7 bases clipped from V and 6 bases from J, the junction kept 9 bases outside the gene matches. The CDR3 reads CASTLGGRGEQYF. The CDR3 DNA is TGTGCCAGCACCCTTGGAGGGAGGGGCGAGCAGTACTTC.